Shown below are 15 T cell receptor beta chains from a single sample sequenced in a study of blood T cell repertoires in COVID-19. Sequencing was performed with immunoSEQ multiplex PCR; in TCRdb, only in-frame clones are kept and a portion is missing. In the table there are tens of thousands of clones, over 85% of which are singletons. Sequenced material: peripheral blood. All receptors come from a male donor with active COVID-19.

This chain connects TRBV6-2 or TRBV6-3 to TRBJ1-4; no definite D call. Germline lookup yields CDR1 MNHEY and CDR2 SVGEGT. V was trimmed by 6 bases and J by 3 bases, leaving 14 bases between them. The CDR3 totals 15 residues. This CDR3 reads CASSPRGSANEKLFF. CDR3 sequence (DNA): TGTGCCAGCAGCCCCAGAGGTTCGGCTAATGAAAAACTGTTTTTT.

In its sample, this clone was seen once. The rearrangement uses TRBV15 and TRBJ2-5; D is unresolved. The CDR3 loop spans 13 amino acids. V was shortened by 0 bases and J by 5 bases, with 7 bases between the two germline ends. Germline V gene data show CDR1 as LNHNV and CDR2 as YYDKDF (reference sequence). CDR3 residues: CATSRDLAETQYF. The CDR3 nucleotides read TGTGCCACCAGCAGAGATCTCGCGGAGACCCAGTACTTC. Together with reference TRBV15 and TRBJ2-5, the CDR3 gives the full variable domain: DAMVIQNPRYQVTQFGKPVTLSCSQTLNHNVMYWYQQKSSQAPKLLFHYYDKDFNNEADTPDNFQSRRPNTSFCFLDIRSPGLGDTAMYLCATSRDLAETQYFGPGTRLLVL.

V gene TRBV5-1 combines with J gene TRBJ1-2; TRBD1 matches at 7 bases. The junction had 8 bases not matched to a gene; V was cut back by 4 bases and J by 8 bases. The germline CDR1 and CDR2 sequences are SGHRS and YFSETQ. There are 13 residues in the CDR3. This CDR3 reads CASSRDSLEGYTF. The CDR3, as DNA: TGCGCCAGCAGCCGGGACAGTCTAGAGGGCTACACCTTC.

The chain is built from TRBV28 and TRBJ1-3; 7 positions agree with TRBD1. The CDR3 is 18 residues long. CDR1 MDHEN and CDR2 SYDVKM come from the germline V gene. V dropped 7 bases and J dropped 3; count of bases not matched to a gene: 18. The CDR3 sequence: CASTVNPRNRGFGNTIYF. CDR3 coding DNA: TGTGCCAGCACCGTTAACCCACGAAACAGGGGATTTGGAAACACCATATATTTT.

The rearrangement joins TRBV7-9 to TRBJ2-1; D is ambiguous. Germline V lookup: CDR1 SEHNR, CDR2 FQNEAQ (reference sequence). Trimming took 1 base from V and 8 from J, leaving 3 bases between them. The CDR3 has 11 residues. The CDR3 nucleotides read TGTGCCAGCAGCTTAGGGCATGAGCAGTTCTTC. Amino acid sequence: CASSLGHEQFF.

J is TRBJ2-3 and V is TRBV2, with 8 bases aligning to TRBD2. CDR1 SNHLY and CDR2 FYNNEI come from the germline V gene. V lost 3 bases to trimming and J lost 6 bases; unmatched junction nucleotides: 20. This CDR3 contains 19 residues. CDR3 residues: CASSEVAGLSGGRRDTQYF. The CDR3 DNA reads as TGTGCCAGCAGTGAGGTAGCGGGGCTAAGTGGTGGTAGGAGGGATACGCAGTATTTT. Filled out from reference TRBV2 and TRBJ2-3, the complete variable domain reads EPEVTQTPSHQVTQMGQEVILRCVPISNHLYFYWYRQILGQKVEFLVSFYNNEISEKSEIFDDQFSVERPDGSNFTLKIRSTKLEDSAMYFCASSEVAGLSGGRRDTQYFGPGTRLTVL.

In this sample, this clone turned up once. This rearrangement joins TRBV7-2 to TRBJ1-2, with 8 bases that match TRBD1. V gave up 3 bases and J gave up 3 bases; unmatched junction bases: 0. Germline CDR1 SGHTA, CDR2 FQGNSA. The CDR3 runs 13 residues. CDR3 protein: CASSLTGDYGYTF. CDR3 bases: TGTGCCAGCAGCTTGACAGGGGACTATGGCTACACCTTC.

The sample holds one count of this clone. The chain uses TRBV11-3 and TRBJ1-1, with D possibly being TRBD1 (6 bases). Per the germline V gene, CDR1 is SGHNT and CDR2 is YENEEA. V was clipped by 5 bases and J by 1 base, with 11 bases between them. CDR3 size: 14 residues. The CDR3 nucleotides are TGTGCCAGCAGCGAAGGACAGAGGAACACTGAAGCTTTCTTT. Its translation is CASSEGQRNTEAFF.

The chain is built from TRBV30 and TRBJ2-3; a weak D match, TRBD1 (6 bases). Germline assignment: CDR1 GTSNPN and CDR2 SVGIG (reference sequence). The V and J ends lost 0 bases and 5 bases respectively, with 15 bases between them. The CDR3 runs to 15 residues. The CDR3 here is CAWSVESGAGDTQYF. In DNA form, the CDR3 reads TGTGCCTGGAGTGTAGAGTCAGGGGCAGGAGATACGCAGTATTTT.

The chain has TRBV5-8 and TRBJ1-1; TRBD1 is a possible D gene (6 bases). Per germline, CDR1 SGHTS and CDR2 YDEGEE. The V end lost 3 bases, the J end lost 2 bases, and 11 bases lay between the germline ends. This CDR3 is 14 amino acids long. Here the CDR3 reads CASSYGQPNTEAFF. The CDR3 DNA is TGTGCCAGCAGCTACGGACAGCCAAACACTGAAGCTTTCTTT.

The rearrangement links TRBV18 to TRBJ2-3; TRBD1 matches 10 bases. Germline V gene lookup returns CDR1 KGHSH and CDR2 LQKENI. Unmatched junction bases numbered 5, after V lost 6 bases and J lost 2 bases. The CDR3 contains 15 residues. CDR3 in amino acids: CASSPDRGATDTQYF. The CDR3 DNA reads TGTGCCAGCTCTCCGGACAGGGGGGCCACAGATACGCAGTATTTT.

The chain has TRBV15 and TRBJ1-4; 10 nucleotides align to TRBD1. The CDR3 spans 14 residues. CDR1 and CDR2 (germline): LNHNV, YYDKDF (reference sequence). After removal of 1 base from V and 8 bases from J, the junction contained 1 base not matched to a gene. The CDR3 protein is CATSRAGQGEKLFF. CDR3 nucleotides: TGTGCCACCAGCAGAGCGGGACAGGGGGAAAAACTGTTTTTT.

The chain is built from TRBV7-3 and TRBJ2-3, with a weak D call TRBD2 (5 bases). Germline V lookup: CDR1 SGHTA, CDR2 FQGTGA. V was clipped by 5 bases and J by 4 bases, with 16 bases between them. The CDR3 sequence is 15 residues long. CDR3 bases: TGTGCCAGCAGCCTACTAGGGTCCAGGTCAGATACGCAGTATTTT. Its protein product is CASSLLGSRSDTQYF.

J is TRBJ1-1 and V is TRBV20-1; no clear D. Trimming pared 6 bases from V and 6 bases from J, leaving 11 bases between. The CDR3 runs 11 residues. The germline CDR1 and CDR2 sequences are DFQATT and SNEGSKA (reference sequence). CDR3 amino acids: CSALRLAEAFF. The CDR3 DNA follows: TGCAGTGCCCTCCGTCTTGCTGAAGCTTTCTTT.

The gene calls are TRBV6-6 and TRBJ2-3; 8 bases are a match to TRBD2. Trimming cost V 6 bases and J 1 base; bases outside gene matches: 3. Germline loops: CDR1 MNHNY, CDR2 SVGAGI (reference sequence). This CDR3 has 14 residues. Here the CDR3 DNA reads TGTGCCAGCAGGCCAGCGGGGGGCACAGATACGCAGTATTTT. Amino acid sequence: CASRPAGGTDTQYF.